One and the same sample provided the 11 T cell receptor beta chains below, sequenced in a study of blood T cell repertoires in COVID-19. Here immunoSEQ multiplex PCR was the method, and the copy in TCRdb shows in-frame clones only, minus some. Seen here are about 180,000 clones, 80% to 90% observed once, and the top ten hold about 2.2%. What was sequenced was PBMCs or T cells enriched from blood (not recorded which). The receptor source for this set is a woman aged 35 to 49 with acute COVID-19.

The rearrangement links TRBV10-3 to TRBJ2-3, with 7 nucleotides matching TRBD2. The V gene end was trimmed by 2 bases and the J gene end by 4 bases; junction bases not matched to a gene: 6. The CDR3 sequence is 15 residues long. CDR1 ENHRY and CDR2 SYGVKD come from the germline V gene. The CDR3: CAISEGLVIADTQYF. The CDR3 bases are TGTGCCATCAGTGAGGGACTAGTCATCGCAGATACGCAGTATTTT.

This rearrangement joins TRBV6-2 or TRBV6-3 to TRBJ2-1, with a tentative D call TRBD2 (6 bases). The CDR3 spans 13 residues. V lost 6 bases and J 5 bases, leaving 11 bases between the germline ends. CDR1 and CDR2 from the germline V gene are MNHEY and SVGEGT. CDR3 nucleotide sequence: TGTGCCAGCAGCCGCGGGATGAACAATGAGCAGTTCTTC. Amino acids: CASSRGMNNEQFF.

The CDR3 sequence: CASSHRLAGGTNEQFF. The CDR3, as DNA: TGCGCCAGCAGCCACCGTCTAGCGGGAGGGACCAATGAGCAGTTCTTC. The chain is built from TRBV4-3 and TRBJ2-1; 12 nucleotides line up with TRBD2. The length of the CDR3 is 16 residues. With V trimmed by 3 bases and J by 6 bases, 6 bases remained unmatched. Germline assignment: CDR1 LGHNA and CDR2 YSLEER.

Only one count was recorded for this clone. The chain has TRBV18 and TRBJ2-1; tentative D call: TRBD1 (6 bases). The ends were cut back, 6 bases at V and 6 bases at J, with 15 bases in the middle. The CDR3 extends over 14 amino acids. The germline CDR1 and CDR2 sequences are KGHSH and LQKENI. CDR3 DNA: TGTGCCAGCTCTCTTACAGGGCTCAGCAATGAGCAGTTCTTC. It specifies CASSLTGLSNEQFF.

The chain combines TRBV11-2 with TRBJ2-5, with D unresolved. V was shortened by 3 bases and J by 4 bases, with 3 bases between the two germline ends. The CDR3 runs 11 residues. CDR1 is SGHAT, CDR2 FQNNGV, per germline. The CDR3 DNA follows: TGTGCCAGCAGCTTTCGAGAGACCCAGTACTTC. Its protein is CASSFRETQYF.

CDR3 residues: CASSFSGADEQFF. The CDR3 DNA reads as TGCGCCAGCAGCTTCTCGGGAGCCGATGAGCAGTTCTTC. V gene TRBV5-1 combines with J gene TRBJ2-1; D perhaps matches TRBD2 (6 bases). V dropped 2 bases and J dropped 8 bases, with 11 bases sitting between them. CDR3 length: 13 residues. CDR1 is SGHRS, CDR2 YFSETQ, per germline.

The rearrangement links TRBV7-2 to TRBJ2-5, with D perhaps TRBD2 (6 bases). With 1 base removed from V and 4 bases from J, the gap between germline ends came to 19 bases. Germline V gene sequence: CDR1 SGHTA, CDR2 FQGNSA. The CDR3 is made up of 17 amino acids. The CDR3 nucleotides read TGTGCCAGCAGCTTAGATACTCTCCGGGGACTCCGAGAGACCCAGTACTTC. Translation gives CASSLDTLRGLRETQYF. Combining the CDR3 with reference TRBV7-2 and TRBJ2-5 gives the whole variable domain GAGVSQSPSNKVTEKGKDVELRCDPISGHTALYWYRQSLGQGLEFLIYFQGNSAPDKSGLPSDRFSAERTGGSVSTLTIQRTQQEDSAVYLCASSLDTLRGLRETQYFGPGTRLLVL.

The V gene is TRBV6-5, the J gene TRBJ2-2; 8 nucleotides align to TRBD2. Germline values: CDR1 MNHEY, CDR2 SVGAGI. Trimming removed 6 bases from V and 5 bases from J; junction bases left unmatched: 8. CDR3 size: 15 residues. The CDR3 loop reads CASSISGAGTGELFF. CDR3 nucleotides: TGTGCCAGCAGCATTAGCGGGGCGGGAACCGGGGAGCTGTTTTTT.

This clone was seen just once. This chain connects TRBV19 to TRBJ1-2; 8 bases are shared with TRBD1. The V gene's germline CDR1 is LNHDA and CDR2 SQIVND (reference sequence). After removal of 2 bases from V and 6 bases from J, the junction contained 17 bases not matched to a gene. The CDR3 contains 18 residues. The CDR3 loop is CASSITPTPDRGSHGYTF. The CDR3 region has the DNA TGTGCCAGTAGTATAACTCCGACGCCCGACAGGGGCTCCCATGGCTACACCTTC. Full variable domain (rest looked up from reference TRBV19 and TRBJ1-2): DGGITQSPKYLFRKEGQNVTLSCEQNLNHDAMYWYRQDPGQGLRLIYYSQIVNDFQKGDIAEGYSVSREKKESFPLTVTSAQKNPTAFYLCASSITPTPDRGSHGYTFGSGTRLTVV.

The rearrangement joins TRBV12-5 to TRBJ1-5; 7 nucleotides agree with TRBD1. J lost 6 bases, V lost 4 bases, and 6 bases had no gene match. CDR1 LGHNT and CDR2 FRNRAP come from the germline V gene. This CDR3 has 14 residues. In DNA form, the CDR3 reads TGTGCTAGTGGTTATGACAGGGCTGGTCAGCCCCAGCATTTT. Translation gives CASGYDRAGQPQHF.

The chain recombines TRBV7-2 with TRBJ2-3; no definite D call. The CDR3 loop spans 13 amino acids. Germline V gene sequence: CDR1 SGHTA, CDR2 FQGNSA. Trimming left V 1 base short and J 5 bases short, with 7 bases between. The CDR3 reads CASSLGRQDTQYF. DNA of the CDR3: TGTGCCAGCAGCTTAGGGCGGCAAGATACGCAGTATTTT.